The T cell receptor beta chain described here comes from a study of T cells in Graves' hyperthyroidism and ophthalmopathy. General study results and limits: Blood also held most thyroid clonotypes expanded beyond 0.001.

V lost 4 bases, J lost 6 bases, and 18 bases lay in between. This CDR3 is 16 amino acids long. CDR1 is MNHEY, CDR2 SVGAGI, per germline. Amplification targeted TCR beta CDR3 regions from RNA transcripts. The HTBI set primed first-round TCR CDR3 RT-PCR. TCRdb re-analysed the multiplex PCR reads in MiXCR, keeping a single row per CDR3 protein. Here the sample spans around 350,000 distinct CDR3 sequences, 19% being singletons. This clonotype has ten or more counts. Its antigen is as yet unknown. Stable hyperthyroidism: no ophthalmopathy progression over 18 months of follow-up. Orbital computed tomography, thyroid ultrasound, serum thyroxine and TRAb, and clinical symptoms together informed the diagnoses.

The gene calls are TRBV6-5 and TRBJ2-2; weak D call: TRBD2 (5 bases). The TCR sequence derives from a woman aged 18-29 years with Graves' hyperthyroidism. Sequenced input: blood. CDR3 bases: TGTGCCAGCAGTTCAGGACTGGAAACAATGGCCGGGGAGCTGTTTTTT. Translating it yields CASSSGLETMAGELFF.